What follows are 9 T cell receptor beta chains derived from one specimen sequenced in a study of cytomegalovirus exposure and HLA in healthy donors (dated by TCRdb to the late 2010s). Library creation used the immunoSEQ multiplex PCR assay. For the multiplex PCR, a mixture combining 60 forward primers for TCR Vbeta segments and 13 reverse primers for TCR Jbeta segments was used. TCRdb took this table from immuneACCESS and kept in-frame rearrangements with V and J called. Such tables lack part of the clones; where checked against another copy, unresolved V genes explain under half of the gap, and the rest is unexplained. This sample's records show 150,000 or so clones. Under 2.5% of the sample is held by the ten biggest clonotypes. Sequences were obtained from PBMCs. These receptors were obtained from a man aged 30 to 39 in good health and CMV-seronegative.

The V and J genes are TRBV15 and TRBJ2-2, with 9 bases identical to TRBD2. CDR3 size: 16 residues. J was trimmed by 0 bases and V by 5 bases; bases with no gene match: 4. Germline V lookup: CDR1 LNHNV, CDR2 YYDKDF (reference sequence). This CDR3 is CATSSRTSANTGELFF. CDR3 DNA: TGTGCCACCAGCTCCCGGACTAGCGCGAACACCGGGGAGCTGTTTTTT.

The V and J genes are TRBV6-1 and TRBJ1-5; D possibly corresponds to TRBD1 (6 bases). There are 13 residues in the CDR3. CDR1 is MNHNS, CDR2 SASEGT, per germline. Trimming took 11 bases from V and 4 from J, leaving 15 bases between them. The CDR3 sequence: CAASLQGNQPQHF. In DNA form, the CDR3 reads TGTGCCGCAAGCCTTCAGGGGAATCAGCCCCAGCATTTT.

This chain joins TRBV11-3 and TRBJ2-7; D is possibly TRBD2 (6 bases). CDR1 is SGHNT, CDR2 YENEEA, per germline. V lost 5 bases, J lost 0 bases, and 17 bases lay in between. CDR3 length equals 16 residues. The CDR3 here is CASSRAGDSSSYEQYF. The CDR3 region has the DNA TGTGCCAGCAGCCGGGCTGGGGACTCGAGCTCCTACGAGCAGTACTTC.

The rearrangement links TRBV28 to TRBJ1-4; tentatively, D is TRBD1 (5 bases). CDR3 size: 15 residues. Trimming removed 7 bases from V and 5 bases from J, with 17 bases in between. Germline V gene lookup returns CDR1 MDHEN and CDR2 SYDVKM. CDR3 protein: CASNETPGGNEKLFF. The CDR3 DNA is TGTGCCAGCAACGAGACTCCGGGGGGGAATGAAAAACTGTTTTTT.

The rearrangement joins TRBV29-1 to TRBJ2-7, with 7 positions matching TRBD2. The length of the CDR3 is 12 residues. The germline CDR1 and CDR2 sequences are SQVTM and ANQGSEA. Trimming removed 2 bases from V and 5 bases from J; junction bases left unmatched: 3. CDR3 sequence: CSVEQAGDEQYF. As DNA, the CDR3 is TGCAGCGTTGAACAGGCGGGAGACGAGCAGTACTTC.

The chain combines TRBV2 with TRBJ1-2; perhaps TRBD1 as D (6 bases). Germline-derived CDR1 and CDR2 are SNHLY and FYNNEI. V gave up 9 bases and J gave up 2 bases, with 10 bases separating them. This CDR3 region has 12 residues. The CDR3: CASGDRNYGYTF. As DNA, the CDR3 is TGTGCCAGTGGAGACAGGAACTATGGCTACACCTTC.

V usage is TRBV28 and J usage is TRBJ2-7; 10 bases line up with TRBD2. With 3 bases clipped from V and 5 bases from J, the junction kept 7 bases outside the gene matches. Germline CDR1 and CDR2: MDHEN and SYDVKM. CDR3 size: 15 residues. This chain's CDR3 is CASSFSSGSYHEQYF. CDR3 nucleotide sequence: TGTGCCAGCAGTTTTTCTAGCGGGAGCTACCACGAGCAGTACTTC. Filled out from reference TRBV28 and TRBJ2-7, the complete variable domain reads DVKVTQSSRYLVKRTGEKVFLECVQDMDHENMFWYRQDPGLGLRLIYFSYDVKMKEKGDIPEGYSVSREKKERFSLILESASTNQTSMYLCASSFSSGSYHEQYFGPGTRLTVT.

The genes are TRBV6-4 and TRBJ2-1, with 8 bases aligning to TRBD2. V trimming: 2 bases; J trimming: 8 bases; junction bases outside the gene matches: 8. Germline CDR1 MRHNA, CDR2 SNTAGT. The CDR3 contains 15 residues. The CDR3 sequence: CASSDGSGTADEQFF. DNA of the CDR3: TGTGCCAGCAGTGACGGTAGCGGGACCGCTGATGAGCAGTTCTTC.

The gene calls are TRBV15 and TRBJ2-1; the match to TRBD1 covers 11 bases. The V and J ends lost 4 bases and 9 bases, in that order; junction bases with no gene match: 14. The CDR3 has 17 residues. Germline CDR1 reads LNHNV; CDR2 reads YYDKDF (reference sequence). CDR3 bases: TGTGCCACCAGCACCCTTCCCCGGGACAGGGGGGACAGTGAGCAGTTCTTC. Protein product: CATSTLPRDRGDSEQFF.